This TCR beta chain was observed in a study of T-cell memory formation after mild COVID-19. TCRdb re-called the 5' RACE reads through MiXCR, storing one row per CDR3 protein. The sample has tens of thousands of distinct CDR3 sequences, approximately 8.3% seen once. On this clonotype itself: Its cognate antigen is unknown.

Germline values: CDR1 DFQATT, CDR2 SNEGSKA (reference sequence). The CDR3 spans 18 residues. The V gene end was trimmed by 4 bases and the J gene end by 0 bases; junction bases not matched to a gene: 10. Overall study results and limits: A balance of CD4 and CD8 characterized clones contracting day 15 to 85, whereas later expanders leaned CD4+. Researchers found some responding clones in pre-infection memory, a sign that cross-reactive memory joined.

The TCR was taken from a man between 18 and 29 years old who had mild COVID-19 (a few samples of this study predate the infection). Cell type and time point are not known. The rearrangement links TRBV20-1 to TRBJ2-1, with 12 bases fitting TRBD2. Material for sequencing was PBMCs or a T cell subset sorted from them (not recorded which). The CDR3 loop is CSAMGGLAGPISYNEQFF. The CDR3 nucleotides are TGCAGTGCTATGGGCGGACTAGCGGGACCGATCTCCTACAATGAGCAGTTCTTC.